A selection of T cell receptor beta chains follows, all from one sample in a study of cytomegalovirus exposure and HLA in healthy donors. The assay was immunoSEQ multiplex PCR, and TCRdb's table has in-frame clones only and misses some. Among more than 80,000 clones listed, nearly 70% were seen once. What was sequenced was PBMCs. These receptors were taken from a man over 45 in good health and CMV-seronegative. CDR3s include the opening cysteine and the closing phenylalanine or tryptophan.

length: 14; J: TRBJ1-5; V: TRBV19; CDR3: CASSLDTFYQPQHF
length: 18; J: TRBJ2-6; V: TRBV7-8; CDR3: CASSLARLITSGANVLTF
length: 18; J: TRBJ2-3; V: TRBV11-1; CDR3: CASSEPKTSGGATDTQYF
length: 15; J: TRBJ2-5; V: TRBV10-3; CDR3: CAIRDPNRGEETQYF
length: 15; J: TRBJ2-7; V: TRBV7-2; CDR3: CASSPASGGRNEQYF
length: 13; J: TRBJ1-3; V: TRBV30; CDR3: CAWTVYSGNTIYF
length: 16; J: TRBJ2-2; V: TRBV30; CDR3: CAWSQGAGANTGELFF
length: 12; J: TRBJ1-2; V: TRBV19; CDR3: CAIRTSNYGYTF
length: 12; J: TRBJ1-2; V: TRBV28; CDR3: CASRDTNYGYTF
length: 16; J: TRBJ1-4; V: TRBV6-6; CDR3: CATKRDSVRTNEKLFF
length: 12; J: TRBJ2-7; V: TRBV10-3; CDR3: CAISGNSYEQYF
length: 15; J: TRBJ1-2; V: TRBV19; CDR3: CASSPTGTGGRGYTF
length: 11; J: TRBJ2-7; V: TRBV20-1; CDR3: CSAYSAYEQYF
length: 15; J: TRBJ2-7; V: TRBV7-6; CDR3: CASSLQGSSSYEQYF
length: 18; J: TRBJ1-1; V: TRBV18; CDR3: CASSPTQGPPPLDTEAFF
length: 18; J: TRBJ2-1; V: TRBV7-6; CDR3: CASSTTPVGLAVYNEQFF
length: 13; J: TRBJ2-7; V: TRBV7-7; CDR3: CASSLRRDTEQYF
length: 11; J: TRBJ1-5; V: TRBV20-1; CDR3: CSATGHQPQHF
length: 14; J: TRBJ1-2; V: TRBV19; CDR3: CASTLERTGGGYTF
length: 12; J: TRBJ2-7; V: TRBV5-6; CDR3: CASSPGSYEQYF
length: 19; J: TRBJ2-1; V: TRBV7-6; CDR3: CASSLAGPSSASSYNEQFF
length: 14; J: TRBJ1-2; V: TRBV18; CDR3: CASSPRRVEYGYTF
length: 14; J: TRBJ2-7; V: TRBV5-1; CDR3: CASSLVAGRYEQYF
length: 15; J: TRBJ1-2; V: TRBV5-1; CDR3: CASSLAQGLNYGYTF